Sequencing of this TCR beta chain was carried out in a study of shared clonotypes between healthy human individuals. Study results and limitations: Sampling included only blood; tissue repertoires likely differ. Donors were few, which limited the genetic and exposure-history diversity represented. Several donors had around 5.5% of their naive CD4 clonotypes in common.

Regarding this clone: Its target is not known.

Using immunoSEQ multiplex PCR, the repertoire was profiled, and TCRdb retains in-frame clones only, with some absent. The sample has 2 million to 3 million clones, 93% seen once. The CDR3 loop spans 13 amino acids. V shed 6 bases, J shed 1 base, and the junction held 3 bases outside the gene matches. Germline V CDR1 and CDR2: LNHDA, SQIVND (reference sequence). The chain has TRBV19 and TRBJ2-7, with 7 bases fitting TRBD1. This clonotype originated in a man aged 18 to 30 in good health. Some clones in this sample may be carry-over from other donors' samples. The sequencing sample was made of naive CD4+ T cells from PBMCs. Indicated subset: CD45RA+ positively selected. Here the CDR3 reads CASRDRVSYEQYF. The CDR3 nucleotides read TGTGCCAGTAGAGACAGGGTGTCCTACGAGCAGTACTTC. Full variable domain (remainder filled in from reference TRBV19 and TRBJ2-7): DGGITQSPKYLFRKEGQNVTLSCEQNLNHDAMYWYRQDPGQGLRLIYYSQIVNDFQKGDIAEGYSVSREKKESFPLTVTSAQKNPTAFYLCASRDRVSYEQYFGPGTRLTVT.